This T cell receptor (beta chain) emerged from a study of shared clonotypes between healthy human individuals. Turning to the study itself: The cohort had a couple of women and a few men, ages 18 to 49.

Every subset had its genomic DNA shared out evenly among several immunoSEQ plates. Clones were sequenced by immunoSEQ multiplex PCR, and TCRdb holds only the in-frame ones, with some missing. The sample records about 490,000 clones, 70% to 85% being singletons. Germline values: CDR1 KGHSH, CDR2 LQKENI. The V segment lost 6 bases and the J segment 2 bases; nucleotides outside the gene matches: 5. The CDR3 totals 15 residues. The sequence derives from a woman between 40 and 55 years old in good health. Some clones in this sample may be carry-over from other donors' samples. This chain joins TRBV18 and TRBJ2-2; the match to TRBD1 covers 8 bases. What was sequenced was PBMCs. CDR3 coding DNA: TGTGCCAGCTCCCGGGACAGGTTAAACACCGGGGAGCTGTTTTTT. Its protein product is CASSRDRLNTGELFF.